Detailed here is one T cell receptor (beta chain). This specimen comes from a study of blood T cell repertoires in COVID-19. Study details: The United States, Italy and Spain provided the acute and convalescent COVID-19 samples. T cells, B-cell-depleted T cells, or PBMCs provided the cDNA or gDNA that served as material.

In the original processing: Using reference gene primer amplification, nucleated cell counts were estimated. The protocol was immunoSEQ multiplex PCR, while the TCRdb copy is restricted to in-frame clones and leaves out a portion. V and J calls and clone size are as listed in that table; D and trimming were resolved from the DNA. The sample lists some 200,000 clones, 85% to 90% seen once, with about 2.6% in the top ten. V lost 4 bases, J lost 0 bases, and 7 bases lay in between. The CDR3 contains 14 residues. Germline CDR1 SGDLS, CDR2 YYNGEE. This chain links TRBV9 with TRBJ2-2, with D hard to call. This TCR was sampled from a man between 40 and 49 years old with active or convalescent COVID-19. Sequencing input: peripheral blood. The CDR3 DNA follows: TGTGCCAGCAGCCGTGCGCCGAACACCGGGGAGCTGTTTTTT. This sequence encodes CASSRAPNTGELFF. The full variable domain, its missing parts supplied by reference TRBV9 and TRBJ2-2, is DSGVTQTPKHLITATGQRVTLRCSPRSGDLSVYWYQQSLDQGLQFLIQYYNGEERAKGNILERFSAQQFPDLHSELNLSSLELGDSALYFCASSRAPNTGELFFGEGSRLTVL.